One and the same sample provided the 9 T cell receptor beta chains below, sequenced in a study of sequential checkpoint blockade in melanoma. Treatment reported: randomized to nivolumab then ipilimumab (arm A) or the reverse (arm B). Assay: immunoSEQ multiplex PCR; the TCRdb copy retains only in-frame clones and omits some. The sample holds 18,000 or so clones, about 66% seen once. Material: CD8+ T cells sorted from blood (inferred from file names), obtained from a patient given nivolumab and ipilimumab in sequence. These receptors all come from a human donor with melanoma.

The CDR3 nucleotides are TGTGCCAGCAGCGCAACTACAGGGTCGCGTGGCTACACCTTC. The encoded protein is CASSATTGSRGYTF. This chain uses TRBV9 with TRBJ1-2; D may be TRBD1 (6 bases). Trimming pared 3 bases from V and 7 bases from J, leaving 16 bases between. Germline values: CDR1 SGDLS, CDR2 YYNGEE. The CDR3 contains 14 residues. Supplemented by reference TRBV9 and TRBJ1-2, the full variable domain reads DSGVTQTPKHLITATGQRVTLRCSPRSGDLSVYWYQQSLDQGLQFLIQYYNGEERAKGNILERFSAQQFPDLHSELNLSSLELGDSALYFCASSATTGSRGYTFGSGTRLTVV.

This sequence joins TRBV27 and TRBJ2-7; 10 bases agree with TRBD2. V lost 2 bases, J lost 7 bases, and 8 bases stayed unmatched. The CDR3 has 15 residues. CDR1 and CDR2 (germline): MNHEY, SMNVEV (reference sequence). The CDR3 is CASSLTASGGREQYF. CDR3 DNA: TGTGCCAGCAGTTTAACGGCTAGCGGGGGAAGAGAGCAGTACTTC.

In the case of this clone: Other DNA sequences within the sample encode an identical CDR3. J is TRBJ1-2 and V is TRBV9, with D unclear. Trimming pared 0 bases from V and 3 bases from J, leaving 9 bases between. Per the germline V gene, CDR1 is SGDLS and CDR2 is YYNGEE. There are 14 residues in the CDR3. The CDR3 DNA follows: TGTGCCAGCAGCGTAGGAGGCGGAGACTATGGCTACACCTTC. Its protein product is CASSVGGGDYGYTF.

The genes are TRBV9 and TRBJ1-2, with 9 nucleotides matching TRBD1. Germline values: CDR1 SGDLS, CDR2 YYNGEE. There are 18 residues in the CDR3. V gave up 3 bases and J gave up 4 bases; unmatched junction bases: 16. Here the CDR3 reads CASSGDRDREGWSYGYTF. CDR3 in DNA: TGTGCCAGCAGCGGAGACCGGGACAGGGAGGGATGGAGCTATGGCTACACCTTC.

This sequence joins TRBV19 and TRBJ2-7; 7 nucleotides match TRBD1. This CDR3 is built from 17 residues. V gave up 3 bases and J gave up 4 bases; unmatched junction bases: 15. In germline, CDR1 is LNHDA, CDR2 SQIVND (reference sequence). CDR3: CASSILRQGPLGYEQYF. The CDR3 coding sequence is TGTGCCAGTAGTATCCTAAGACAGGGCCCGCTAGGGTACGAGCAGTACTTC.

V and J are TRBV5-5 and TRBJ1-6; weak D call: TRBD1 (5 bases). The germline CDR1 and CDR2 sequences are SGHKS and YYEKEE (reference sequence). The CDR3 totals 17 residues. Trimming left V 5 bases short and J 7 bases short, with 22 bases between. CDR3 sequence reads: CASSTNPMVGGNSPLHF. CDR3 bases: TGTGCCAGCAGTACGAACCCAATGGTCGGGGGGAATTCACCCCTCCACTTT.

This clone was picked up a small number of times. The genes are TRBV14 and TRBJ2-7; 10 bases are a match to TRBD2. V gave up 4 bases and J gave up 6 bases; unmatched junction bases: 3. The CDR3 is 13 amino acids. Germline lookup yields CDR1 SGHDN and CDR2 FVKESK. CDR3 region: CASSLGLASEQYF. DNA for the CDR3: TGTGCCAGCAGCCTGGGACTAGCGTCCGAGCAGTACTTC. The variable domain in full, completed from reference TRBV14 and TRBJ2-7, reads EAGVTQFPSHSVIEKGQTVTLRCDPISGHDNLYWYRRVMGKEIKFLLHFVKESKQDESGMPNNRFLAERTGGTYSTLKVQPAELEDSGVYFCASSLGLASEQYFGPGTRLTVT.

The gene calls are TRBV7-5 and TRBJ1-1. TRBV7-5 is deemed a pseudogene. The CDR3 sequence is 12 residues long. CDR3 in amino acids: CARSWGVTEAFF. CDR3 bases: TGTGCCAGAAGCTGGGGGGTGACTGAAGCTTTCTTT.

The chain links TRBV9 to TRBJ2-3; 10 bases are shared with TRBD2. This CDR3 comprises 16 residues. V was clipped by 3 bases and J by 0 bases; unmatched bases: 4. CDR1 and CDR2 from the germline V gene are SGDLS and YYNGEE. The CDR3 is CASSGRTSGSTDTQYF. CDR3 sequence (DNA): TGTGCCAGCAGCGGAAGGACTAGCGGAAGCACAGATACGCAGTATTTT.